The sequence of this T cell receptor (beta chain) was determined in a study of blood T cell repertoires in COVID-19. Study-level information: Collection of acute and convalescent COVID-19 samples took place in the United States, Italy and Spain. The cDNA or gDNA used as material had been derived from T cells, B-cell-depleted T cells, or PBMCs.

Trimming cost V 1 base and J 4 bases, with 8 bases left between them. Germline V gene lookup returns CDR1 SGHTS and CDR2 YDEGEE. The CDR3 extends over 13 amino acids. Original methodology: Amplification from reference gene primers served as the basis for estimated nucleated cell counts. Produced via immunoSEQ multiplex PCR; TCRdb's table is partial and in-frame only. V, J and clone size were drawn from that table, and D and trimming were deduced from the DNA. Of about 240,000 clones in the sample, about 83% were seen once. The source of this sequence is a man aged 45-65 years with acute or convalescent COVID-19. Sequencing was carried out using peripheral blood. The chain has TRBV5-8 and TRBJ1-2; the D gene is possibly TRBD1 (5 bases). CDR3 in DNA: TGTGCCAGCAGCTTGACAGGAGCCTATGGCTACACCTTC. It is translated as CASSLTGAYGYTF. The full variable domain, completed using reference TRBV5-8 and TRBJ1-2, is EAGVTQSPTHLIKTRGQQATLRCSPISGHTSVYWYQQALGLGLQFLLWYDEGEERNRGNFPPRFSGRQFPNYSSELNVNALELEDSALYLCASSLTGAYGYTFGSGTRLTVV.